This entry features one T cell receptor beta chain sequence. Its specificity is not known. Graves' hyperthyroidism qualified as stable when ophthalmopathy did not progress within 18 months. This record comes from a study of T cells in Graves' hyperthyroidism and ophthalmopathy. Study-level information: The blood sample was taken at first diagnosis, before treatment began. The study's findings and limits: Among thyroid clonotypes expanded above 0.001, most also appeared in blood.

The CDR3 loop spans 16 amino acids. Germline V lookup: CDR1 PRHDT, CDR2 FYEKMQ (reference sequence). Trimming took 2 bases from V and 2 from J; bases not matched to a gene: 6. The investigators amplified TCR beta CDR3 regions from RNA transcripts. TCR CDR3 underwent first-round RT-PCR with the HTBI primer set. Via MiXCR, TCRdb re-called the multiplex PCR reads, giving one row per CDR3 protein. The sample holds over 550,000 distinct CDR3 sequences; over 15% are singletons and the top ten take 18%. The source of this sequence is a woman under 30 with Graves' hyperthyroidism. Sequencing was carried out using blood. V gene TRBV13 combines with J gene TRBJ2-5, with 9 bases aligning to TRBD2. The CDR3 nucleotides read TGTGCCAGCAGCTTATCGAGCGGGGGGCTGCAAGAGACCCAGTACTTC. Protein: CASSLSSGGLQETQYF.